A single T cell receptor (beta chain) is shown here with its context. These data come from a study of blood T cell repertoires in COVID-19. For the study at large: Both acute and convalescent COVID-19 samples were obtained from the United States, Italy and Spain. Sources were T cells, B-cell-depleted T cells, or PBMCs; the material itself was cDNA or gDNA.

V lost 2 bases to trimming and J lost 4 bases; unmatched junction nucleotides: 7. This CDR3 is built from 15 residues. Germline V lookup: CDR1 LNHDA, CDR2 SQIVND (reference sequence). Per the original data handling: The authors estimated nucleated cell counts from reference gene primer amplification. Data came from immunoSEQ multiplex PCR; TCRdb stores just in-frame clones and leaves some out. V and J calls and clone size follow that table, whereas D and trimming were derived from the DNA. The sample shows about 40,000 clones, 75% to 85% of them seen only once. The source material was peripheral blood. The rearrangement uses TRBV19 and TRBJ2-7, with 8 nucleotides matching TRBD2. The source is a human donor in a cohort sampled during active or convalescent COVID-19. The donor label of this sample is uncertain. CDR3 bases: TGTGCCAGTAGTATATCCCCGGGAGGGGGTTACGAGCAGTACTTC. This sequence encodes CASSISPGGGYEQYF.